This T cell receptor (beta chain) was retrieved from a study of cytomegalovirus exposure and HLA in healthy donors. The wider study: Falling in the Caucasian-associated ancestry cluster were about 82% of approximately 400 genotyped donors.

Study-wide results and limits: In a later analysis, fewer than 20,000 TCR beta sequences were associated with HLA alleles at 0.05 false discovery rate.

This CDR3 is 15 amino acids long. The germline CDR1 and CDR2 sequences are KGHSH and LQKENI. V shed 3 bases, J shed 1 base, and the junction held 4 bases outside the gene matches. The PCR made use of 60 Vbeta and 13 Jbeta primers. This table comes from immunoSEQ multiplex PCR, and its TCRdb copy is limited to in-frame clones, with some not included. The profile shows under 130,000 clones, roughly 85% of them singletons. This clone turned up a few times. Its antigen remains unknown. The sequenced sample was PBMCs. This chain joins TRBV18 and TRBJ2-5, with 8 bases identical to TRBD1. The TCR originated in a woman in her thirties or forties in good health and CMV-seronegative. The CDR3 bases are TGTGCCAGCTCACCGCGGACAGGGATCCAAGAGACCCAGTACTTC. Translation gives CASSPRTGIQETQYF. Complete variable domain (other parts from reference TRBV18 and TRBJ2-5): NAGVMQNPRHLVRRRGQEARLRCSPMKGHSHVYWYRQLPEEGLKFMVYLQKENIIDESGMPKERFSAEFPKEGPSILRIQQVVRGDSAAYFCASSPRTGIQETQYFGPGTRLLVL.